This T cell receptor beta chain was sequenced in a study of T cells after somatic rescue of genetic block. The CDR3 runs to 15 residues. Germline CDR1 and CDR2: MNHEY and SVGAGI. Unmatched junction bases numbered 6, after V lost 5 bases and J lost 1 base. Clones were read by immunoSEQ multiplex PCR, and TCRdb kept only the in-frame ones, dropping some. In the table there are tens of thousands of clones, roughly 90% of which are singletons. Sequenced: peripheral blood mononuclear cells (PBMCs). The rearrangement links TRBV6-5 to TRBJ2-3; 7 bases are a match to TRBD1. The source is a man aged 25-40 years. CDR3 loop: CASSRQGIGTDTQYF. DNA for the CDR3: TGTGCCAGCAGTCGACAGGGTATAGGCACAGATACGCAGTATTTT.